This TCR beta chain was sequenced for a study of T cell repertoires in aging, cancer and after chemotherapy. Peripheral blood genomic DNA, not sorted cells or RNA, was the template. This CDR3 region has 12 residues. Germline loops: CDR1 SQVTM, CDR2 ANQGSEA. V shed 7 bases, J shed 6 bases, and the junction held 6 bases outside the gene matches. By share, this clonotype ranks as large. Rearranged V-D-J TRB sequences were amplified with a mixed TRB-A/B primer pool. A single record per CDR3 protein comes from TCRdb applying MiXCR to the multiplex PCR reads. The top ten hold around 37% of the sample, which has about 2,000 distinct CDR3 sequences, 25% seen once.

This chain connects TRBV29-1 to TRBJ2-7, with 10 bases identical to TRBD1. Sequencing was carried out using blood. This TCR derives from a human donor with a solid tumor. In DNA, the CDR3 is TGCAGCGGGGGGACAGGGGTTGGCGAGCAGTACTTC. It translates to CSGGTGVGEQYF.